This T cell receptor (beta chain) derives from a study of vaccination effects on CD4 cells after COVID-19. About the research overall: The study obtained samples from two convalescent patients 16 days and one week before vaccination.

The table came from immunoSEQ multiplex PCR; TCRdb's copy has only in-frame clones and leaves some out. Among tens of thousands of clones, under 85% were seen once, and the ten largest hold about 5%. The CDR3 covers 16 residues. The germline CDR1 and CDR2 sequences are MNHNY and SVGAGI (reference sequence). V was shortened by 6 bases and J by 1 base, with 17 bases between the two germline ends. Prior to sequencing, the ViraFEST assay stimulated PBMC with viral peptide pools, which expanded the antigen-specific CD4+ T cells. With approximately ten days of culture completed, CD4+ T cells were isolated. Between March and December 2020, the person had a SARS-CoV-2 infection that PCR confirmed. Half the medium was swapped for IL-2 medium on days 3 and 7. Study observations and caveats: Only a few convalescent patients and no early post-infection timepoints featured in the study.

In the case of this clone: Its specificity is not known.

This receptor was obtained from a human donor who had a prior SARS-CoV-2 infection. This chain links TRBV6-6 with TRBJ2-3; D is possibly TRBD1 or TRBD2 (6 bases each). Sequencing was performed on CD4+ T cells from PBMCs cultured with HIV peptides, taken before COVID-19 vaccination. Subset defined: HIV-1 Nef peptide pool negative control/reference culture. DNA of the CDR3: TGTGCCAGCAGGTCGCAACTAGGGGGGCGCACAGATACGCAGTATTTT. It specifies CASRSQLGGRTDTQYF.